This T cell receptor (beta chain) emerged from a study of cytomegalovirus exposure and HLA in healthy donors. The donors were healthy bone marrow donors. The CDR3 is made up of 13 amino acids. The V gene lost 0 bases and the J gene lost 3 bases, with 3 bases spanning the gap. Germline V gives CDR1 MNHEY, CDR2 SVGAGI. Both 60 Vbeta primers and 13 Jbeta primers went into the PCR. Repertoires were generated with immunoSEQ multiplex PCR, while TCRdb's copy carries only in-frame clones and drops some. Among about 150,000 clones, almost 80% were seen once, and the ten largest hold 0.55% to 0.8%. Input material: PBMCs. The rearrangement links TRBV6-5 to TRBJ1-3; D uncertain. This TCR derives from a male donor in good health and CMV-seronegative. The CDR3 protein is CASSYSVGNTIYF. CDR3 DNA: TGTGCCAGCAGTTACTCCGTTGGAAACACCATATATTTT.